The rows below give T cell receptor beta chains drawn from one sample of a study of shared clonotypes between healthy human individuals. Using immunoSEQ multiplex PCR, the repertoire was profiled, and TCRdb retains in-frame clones only, with some absent. Here the sample spans approximately 2.1 million clones, over 85% being singletons. Sequencing input: naive CD4+ T cells from PBMCs. The receptors derive from a man between 18 and 29 years old in good health. Some clones in this sample may be carry-over from other donors' samples. Both conserved end residues are part of each CDR3. D genes are given only for firm matches. Not all rows give a size; the values are once, few, many and, for expanded clones, a class.

CDR3aa: CASSYYRGQETQYF
CDR3nt: TGTGCCAGCAGTTACTACAGGGGCCAAGAGACCCAGTACTTC
abundance: NA
j_gene: TRBJ2-5
d_gene: TRBD1
v_gene: TRBV28

CDR3aa: CASKLGRLTTDTQYF
CDR3nt: TGTGCCAGCAAGCTCGGGAGGTTAACCACAGATACGCAGTATTTT
abundance: NA
j_gene: TRBJ2-3
d_gene: TRBD2
v_gene: TRBV28

CDR3aa: CASSGGLAGIFSYNEQFF
CDR3nt: TGCGCCAGCAGCGGGGGACTAGCGGGGATATTCTCCTACAATGAGCAGTTCTTC
abundance: NA
j_gene: TRBJ2-1
d_gene: TRBD2
v_gene: TRBV5-1

CDR3aa: CASSLALGGQGVVNEKLFF
CDR3nt: TGTGCCAGCAGCTTAGCGCTTGGGGGACAGGGCGTTGTTAATGAAAAACTGTTTTTT
abundance: NA
j_gene: TRBJ1-4
d_gene: TRBD1
v_gene: TRBV7-2

CDR3aa: CASSPGQANLNQPQHF
CDR3nt: TGTGCCAGCTCACCTGGACAGGCCAACCTAAATCAGCCCCAGCATTTT
abundance: once
j_gene: TRBJ1-5
d_gene: TRBD1
v_gene: TRBV18

CDR3aa: CASSLTGTTYEQYF
CDR3nt: TGTGCCAGCAGTTTGACAGGGACTACCTACGAGCAGTACTTC
abundance: NA
j_gene: TRBJ2-7
d_gene: NA
v_gene: TRBV6-6

CDR3aa: CAWRGGGQPQHF
CDR3nt: TGTGCCTGGAGGGGGGGAGGTCAGCCCCAGCATTTT
abundance: NA
j_gene: TRBJ1-5
d_gene: NA
v_gene: TRBV30

CDR3aa: CASSLAQGAIGNEQFF
CDR3nt: TGTGCCAGCAGCTTAGCCCAGGGGGCGATAGGAAATGAGCAGTTCTTC
abundance: NA
j_gene: TRBJ2-1
d_gene: TRBD1
v_gene: TRBV7-2

CDR3aa: CASSSLEGRGIYEQYF
CDR3nt: TGTGCCAGCAGCTCCTTGGAGGGTAGGGGGATCTACGAGCAGTACTTC
abundance: NA
j_gene: TRBJ2-7
d_gene: NA
v_gene: TRBV7-6

CDR3aa: CSPRNTEAFF
CDR3nt: TGCAGTCCCAGGAACACTGAAGCTTTCTTT
abundance: NA
j_gene: TRBJ1-1
d_gene: NA
v_gene: TRBV20-1

CDR3aa: CASSQRRPGLAGETQYF
CDR3nt: TGTGCCAGCAGCCAAAGGCGGCCTGGACTAGCGGGCGAGACCCAGTACTTC
abundance: NA
j_gene: TRBJ2-5
d_gene: TRBD2
v_gene: TRBV14

CDR3aa: CASSQDRTKAF
CDR3nt: TGCGCCAGCAGCCAAGATCGTACGAAAGCCTTC
abundance: NA
j_gene: TRBJ1-2
d_gene: NA
v_gene: TRBV4-1

CDR3aa: CASRWTSGHNEQFF
CDR3nt: TGTGCCAGCAGGTGGACTAGCGGCCACAATGAGCAGTTCTTC
abundance: NA
j_gene: TRBJ2-1
d_gene: TRBD2
v_gene: TRBV2

CDR3aa: CATHPGTGTTEAFF
CDR3nt: TGTGCCACCCACCCCGGGACAGGGACCACTGAAGCTTTCTTT
abundance: NA
j_gene: TRBJ1-1
d_gene: TRBD1
v_gene: TRBV6-1

CDR3aa: CASSGQGKAGNTEAFF
CDR3nt: TGTGCCAGCAGCGGACAGGGAAAAGCGGGGAACACTGAAGCTTTCTTT
abundance: NA
j_gene: TRBJ1-1
d_gene: TRBD1
v_gene: TRBV6-4

CDR3aa: CASSGLGTVNTEAFF
CDR3nt: TGTGCCAGCAGCGGCTTGGGGACGGTGAACACTGAAGCTTTCTTT
abundance: NA
j_gene: TRBJ1-1
d_gene: NA
v_gene: TRBV9

CDR3aa: CASRPRGANQPQHF
CDR3nt: TGTGCCAGCAGGCCTAGGGGGGCTAATCAGCCCCAGCATTTT
abundance: NA
j_gene: TRBJ1-5
d_gene: NA
v_gene: TRBV28

CDR3aa: CASSVGTGAFYEQYF
CDR3nt: TGTGCCAGCAGCGTTGGGACAGGAGCCTTCTACGAGCAGTACTTC
abundance: NA
j_gene: TRBJ2-7
d_gene: TRBD1
v_gene: TRBV9

CDR3aa: CASSPRRGQGTDTQYF
CDR3nt: TGTGCCAGCAGCCCCCGGAGGGGACAGGGAACAGATACGCAGTATTTT
abundance: NA
j_gene: TRBJ2-3
d_gene: TRBD1
v_gene: TRBV7-9

CDR3aa: CASSYVQGINYGYTF
CDR3nt: TGTGCCAGCAGTTATGTCCAGGGAATTAACTATGGCTACACCTTC
abundance: NA
j_gene: TRBJ1-2
d_gene: NA
v_gene: TRBV28

CDR3aa: CASSISTANTGELFF
CDR3nt: TGTGCCAGTAGTATTTCGACCGCGAACACCGGGGAGCTGTTTTTT
abundance: NA
j_gene: TRBJ2-2
d_gene: NA
v_gene: TRBV19

CDR3aa: CASSSGTLTDTQYF
CDR3nt: TGTGCCAGCAGTTCCGGGACACTCACAGATACGCAGTATTTT
abundance: once
j_gene: TRBJ2-3
d_gene: NA
v_gene: TRBV6-6

CDR3aa: CASSPKPGTGIYEQYF
CDR3nt: TGTGCCAGCAGCCCAAAACCCGGGACAGGGATCTACGAGCAGTACTTC
abundance: NA
j_gene: TRBJ2-7
d_gene: TRBD1
v_gene: TRBV9

CDR3aa: CASSFGTQPQHF
CDR3nt: TGTGCCAGTAGTTTTGGTACCCAGCCCCAGCATTTT
abundance: NA
j_gene: TRBJ1-5
d_gene: NA
v_gene: TRBV19

CDR3aa: CASSSASGTNTGELFF
CDR3nt: TGTGCCAGCAGCTCCGCTAGCGGTACGAACACCGGGGAGCTGTTTTTT
abundance: NA
j_gene: TRBJ2-2
d_gene: TRBD2
v_gene: TRBV7-2

CDR3aa: CASSSRTVSNQPQHF
CDR3nt: TGTGCCAGCAGCTCTCGGACAGTGAGCAATCAGCCCCAGCATTTT
abundance: few
j_gene: TRBJ1-5
d_gene: NA
v_gene: TRBV28

CDR3aa: CASSQSRATDTQYF
CDR3nt: TGCGCCAGCAGCCAATCCCGGGCCACAGATACGCAGTATTTT
abundance: NA
j_gene: TRBJ2-3
d_gene: NA
v_gene: TRBV4-1

CDR3aa: CASSLARETQYF
CDR3nt: TGTGCCAGCTCACTAGCACGAGAGACCCAGTACTTC
abundance: NA
j_gene: TRBJ2-5
d_gene: NA
v_gene: TRBV18

CDR3aa: CASSEGQEYEQYF
CDR3nt: TGCGCCAGCAGTGAGGGACAGGAATACGAGCAGTACTTC
abundance: NA
j_gene: TRBJ2-7
d_gene: TRBD1
v_gene: TRBV10-1

CDR3aa: CASSLAQGGTEAFF
CDR3nt: TGTGCCAGCAGCTTAGCACAGGGGGGCACTGAAGCTTTCTTT
abundance: NA
j_gene: TRBJ1-1
d_gene: TRBD1
v_gene: TRBV11-1

CDR3aa: CASSEARGNTEAFF
CDR3nt: TGTGCCAGCAGTGAAGCGCGGGGGAACACTGAAGCTTTCTTT
abundance: NA
j_gene: TRBJ1-1
d_gene: NA
v_gene: TRBV2

CDR3aa: CASSQGPGLAGAKTQYF
CDR3nt: TGTGCCAGCAGCCAGGGACCCGGGCTAGCGGGAGCCAAGACCCAGTACTTC
abundance: NA
j_gene: TRBJ2-5
d_gene: TRBD2
v_gene: TRBV7-6

CDR3aa: CASGGLNTEAFF
CDR3nt: TGCGCGAGCGGGGGGCTGAACACTGAAGCTTTCTTT
abundance: NA
j_gene: TRBJ1-1
d_gene: NA
v_gene: TRBV29-1

CDR3aa: CASSRGTATTNEKLFF
CDR3nt: TGCGCCAGCAGCCGAGGGACAGCTACAACTAATGAAAAACTGTTTTTT
abundance: once
j_gene: TRBJ1-4
d_gene: TRBD1
v_gene: TRBV5-1

CDR3aa: CASSLFGRGYEQYF
CDR3nt: TGTGCCAGCAGCTTGTTCGGCAGGGGCTACGAGCAGTACTTC
abundance: NA
j_gene: TRBJ2-7
d_gene: NA
v_gene: TRBV11-3

CDR3aa: CASSTPAVSGRASYNEQFF
CDR3nt: TGCGCCAGCAGCACCCCGGCGGTTAGCGGGAGGGCATCCTACAATGAGCAGTTCTTC
abundance: NA
j_gene: TRBJ2-1
d_gene: TRBD2
v_gene: TRBV5-1

CDR3aa: CASRTRSGSYEQYF
CDR3nt: TGTGCCAGTAGGACCCGGTCAGGCTCCTACGAGCAGTACTTC
abundance: NA
j_gene: TRBJ2-7
d_gene: NA
v_gene: TRBV19

CDR3aa: CASSYWGLGDEQFF
CDR3nt: TGTGCCAGCAGTTACTGGGGCCTAGGGGATGAGCAGTTCTTC
abundance: NA
j_gene: TRBJ2-1
d_gene: NA
v_gene: TRBV6-5

CDR3aa: CASSLLPGLSGANVLTF
CDR3nt: TGTGCCAGCAGCTTATTGCCGGGCCTCTCTGGGGCCAACGTCCTGACTTTC
abundance: NA
j_gene: TRBJ2-6
d_gene: NA
v_gene: TRBV7-6

CDR3aa: CASSYSMRGYEQYF
CDR3nt: TGTGCCAGCAGTTACTCGATGCGGGGCTACGAGCAGTACTTC
abundance: NA
j_gene: TRBJ2-7
d_gene: NA
v_gene: TRBV6-5

CDR3aa: CASSLVQAPYEQYF
CDR3nt: TGCGCCAGCAGCTTGGTACAGGCCCCCTACGAGCAGTACTTC
abundance: NA
j_gene: TRBJ2-7
d_gene: NA
v_gene: TRBV5-1

CDR3aa: CASSERLSADEQFF
CDR3nt: TGTGCCAGCTCAGAGAGACTTAGCGCTGATGAGCAGTTCTTC
abundance: NA
j_gene: TRBJ2-1
d_gene: NA
v_gene: TRBV18

CDR3aa: CATSRDREGKNIQYF
CDR3nt: TGTGCCACCAGCAGAGATCGGGAGGGCAAAAACATTCAGTACTTC
abundance: NA
j_gene: TRBJ2-4
d_gene: TRBD2
v_gene: TRBV15

CDR3aa: CASSRDRVDGYTF
CDR3nt: TGTGCCAGCAGCCGTGACAGGGTCGATGGCTACACCTTC
abundance: NA
j_gene: TRBJ1-2
d_gene: TRBD1
v_gene: TRBV6-6

CDR3aa: CATYLSGKKKTQYF
CDR3nt: TGTGCCACCTATCTCTCCGGGAAGAAGAAGACCCAGTACTTC
abundance: once
j_gene: TRBJ2-5
d_gene: NA
v_gene: TRBV28

CDR3aa: CASSVGATSSYEQYF
CDR3nt: TGTGCCAGCAGCGTAGGAGCGACGAGCTCCTACGAGCAGTACTTC
abundance: once
j_gene: TRBJ2-7
d_gene: NA
v_gene: TRBV9

CDR3aa: CASSEVGPPSSYEQYF
CDR3nt: TGTGCCAGCAGTGAAGTAGGGCCACCGAGCTCCTACGAGCAGTACTTC
abundance: NA
j_gene: TRBJ2-7
d_gene: NA
v_gene: TRBV6-1

CDR3aa: CASSLWVLTGGDGYTF
CDR3nt: TGTGCCAGCAGCTTGTGGGTCTTGACAGGGGGCGATGGCTACACCTTC
abundance: NA
j_gene: TRBJ1-2
d_gene: TRBD1
v_gene: TRBV5-4

CDR3aa: CASSIDWTTTGELFF
CDR3nt: TGTGCCAGCAGCATCGACTGGACTACCACCGGGGAGCTGTTTTTT
abundance: NA
j_gene: TRBJ2-2
d_gene: NA
v_gene: TRBV7-9

CDR3aa: CSVERRFSSTEAFF
CDR3nt: TGCAGCGTTGAAAGGAGGTTCAGCAGCACTGAAGCTTTCTTT
abundance: NA
j_gene: TRBJ1-1
d_gene: NA
v_gene: TRBV29-1

CDR3aa: CASSQGQAARGYTF
CDR3nt: TGTGCCAGCAGCCAAGGACAGGCGGCACGCGGCTACACCTTC
abundance: NA
j_gene: TRBJ1-2
d_gene: TRBD1
v_gene: TRBV28

CDR3aa: CASETGLRSQPQHF
CDR3nt: TGTGCCAGCGAAACGGGCCTCCGAAGTCAGCCCCAGCATTTT
abundance: once
j_gene: TRBJ1-5
d_gene: NA
v_gene: TRBV19

CDR3aa: CASSQVAGNGYTF
CDR3nt: TGCGCCAGCAGCCAAGTTGCAGGGAATGGCTACACCTTC
abundance: NA
j_gene: TRBJ1-2
d_gene: NA
v_gene: TRBV4-3

CDR3aa: CASSLGTPGGDTQYF
CDR3nt: TGTGCCAGCAGTTTGGGGACACCCGGTGGGGATACGCAGTATTTT
abundance: NA
j_gene: TRBJ2-3
d_gene: NA
v_gene: TRBV28

CDR3aa: CASTGTNYGYTF
CDR3nt: TGTGCCAGCACCGGGACAAACTATGGCTACACCTTC
abundance: NA
j_gene: TRBJ1-2
d_gene: NA
v_gene: TRBV6-5

CDR3aa: CASGRPEQFF
CDR3nt: TGTGCCAGCGGGAGACCGGAGCAGTTCTTC
abundance: NA
j_gene: TRBJ2-1
d_gene: NA
v_gene: TRBV28

CDR3aa: CASSPQPGLAVLNEQFF
CDR3nt: TGTGCCAGCAGTCCCCAGCCGGGACTAGCGGTACTAAATGAGCAGTTCTTC
abundance: NA
j_gene: TRBJ2-1
d_gene: TRBD2
v_gene: TRBV28

CDR3aa: CASRRTGDGYGYTF
CDR3nt: TGTGCCAGCAGGCGGACAGGGGATGGCTATGGCTACACCTTC
abundance: once
j_gene: TRBJ1-2
d_gene: TRBD1
v_gene: TRBV6-5

CDR3aa: CASSSETSGIYEQYF
CDR3nt: TGTGCCAGCAGTTCAGAGACTAGCGGGATCTACGAGCAGTACTTC
abundance: NA
j_gene: TRBJ2-7
d_gene: TRBD2
v_gene: TRBV28

CDR3aa: CASSLSGHEAFF
CDR3nt: TGCGCCAGCAGCTTGTCGGGGCATGAAGCTTTCTTT
abundance: NA
j_gene: TRBJ1-1
d_gene: NA
v_gene: TRBV5-1